This T cell receptor beta chain was retrieved from a study of cytotoxic CD8 clonotypes in ibrutinib-treated CLL. TCRdb's copy holds only in-frame clones and misses some; the assay was immunoSEQ multiplex PCR. There are around 310,000 clones in the sample; almost 80% occur only once, and over 5.5% lies in the top ten. This clone was observed at least ten times. PBMCs that had been cryopreserved were the source of about 2 micrograms of genomic DNA for TCR beta libraries. Germline CDR1 SGHVS, CDR2 FQNEAQ. Trimming pared 3 bases from V and 5 bases from J, leaving 10 bases between. This CDR3 has 13 amino acids.

The gene calls are TRBV7-8 and TRBJ2-5, with D perhaps matching TRBD2 (7 bases). This receptor was identified in a human donor with chronic lymphocytic leukemia. This material consisted of PBMCs, taken before ibrutinib treatment. Written as DNA, the CDR3 is TGTGCCAGCAGCTTCGCGGGGGCTGAGACCCAGTACTTC. Its protein product is CASSFAGAETQYF.